This T cell receptor (beta chain) was captured by sequencing in a study of T cell responses to AZD1222 COVID-19 vaccine. Study outcomes and limitations: Donor demographics were predominantly white British with a female majority; clonal diversity may be underestimated.

V was shortened by 2 bases and J by 2 bases, with 5 bases between the two germline ends. Germline V gives CDR1 SNHLY, CDR2 FYNNEI. This CDR3 contains 13 residues. A word on this clone: Its antigen is unknown.

The method was immunoSEQ multiplex PCR; TCRdb's version includes in-frame clones alone and lacks a portion of them. Among approximately 150,000 clones listed, approximately 87% were seen once. This sequence was found in an adult who received the AZD1222 COVID-19 vaccine. The sequenced sample was peripheral blood, obtained 28 days after the second AZD1222 dose. J is TRBJ2-3 and V is TRBV2; D gene ambiguous. This chain's CDR3 is CASSEPPTDTQYF. The CDR3 nucleotides are TGTGCCAGCAGTGAACCCCCCACAGATACGCAGTATTTT.